Each of the 20 T cell receptor beta chains below was sequenced from the same sample in a study of beta chain features in type 1 diabetes. The study reverse transcribed the entire isolated RNA, so it sequenced expressed TCRB transcripts. Clones were sequenced by immunoSEQ multiplex PCR, and TCRdb holds only the in-frame ones, with some missing. The repertoire holds 850,000 to 900,000 clones, with roughly 17% as singletons. Material for sequencing was naive CD4+ T cells from blood. These receptors originate from a woman aged 18 to 35 in good health.

The chain is built from TRBV29-1 and TRBJ2-7, with D maybe TRBD1 (5 bases). The length of the CDR3 is 16 residues. Germline CDR1 SQVTM, CDR2 ANQGSEA. V shed 0 bases and J shed 4 bases, with 19 bases lying between them. The CDR3 protein is CSVEDPLDVGDYEQYF. DNA for the CDR3: TGCAGCGTTGAAGATCCCTTAGATGTAGGGGATTACGAGCAGTACTTC.

This clone has only a few counts. The CDR3 is CASSLLVGGGLTGELFF. CDR3 sequence (DNA): TGTGCCAGCAGTTTATTGGTGGGAGGGGGACTCACCGGGGAGCTGTTTTTT. The chain carries TRBV27 and TRBJ2-2, with D possibly being TRBD2 (7 bases). There are 17 residues in the CDR3. Deletions cut 1 base from V and 4 bases from J, with 16 bases between. The germline CDR1 and CDR2 sequences are MNHEY and SMNVEV (reference sequence).

This clone was seen only a few times. J is TRBJ1-3 and V is TRBV6-5; D gene unclear. The germline CDR1 and CDR2 sequences are MNHEY and SVGAGI. The CDR3 sequence is 15 residues long. V shed 0 bases and J shed 0 bases, with 6 bases lying between them. As DNA, the CDR3 is TGTGCCAGCAGTTACTCGCCCGTCTCTGGAAACACCATATATTTT. Its translation: CASSYSPVSGNTIYF.

This clone occurred a few times. The chain is built from TRBV5-6 and TRBJ1-2; TRBD1 aligns across 7 bases. V shed 2 bases and J 4 bases; nucleotides not matched to a gene: 8. From germline, CDR1 is SGHDT and CDR2 YYEEEE. There are 15 residues in the CDR3. The CDR3, as DNA: TGTGCCAGCAGCTTCAAGACAGGGATCGGCTATGGCTACACCTTC. Amino acids: CASSFKTGIGYGYTF.

In this sample, this clone turned up a few times. This chain joins TRBV7-9 and TRBJ2-5; a possible D gene is TRBD2 (5 bases). V dropped 5 bases and J dropped 4 bases, with 11 bases sitting between them. This CDR3 has 13 amino acids. CDR1 SEHNR and CDR2 FQNEAQ come from the germline V gene (reference sequence). The CDR3 sequence: CASSATRLETQYF. The CDR3 nucleotides read TGTGCCAGCAGCGCAACTAGACTAGAGACCCAGTACTTC.

The J gene is TRBJ2-1, the V gene TRBV10-3, with 9 nucleotides matching TRBD2. Trimming cost V 10 bases and J 10 bases; bases outside gene matches: 11. The CDR3 is made up of 13 amino acids. CDR1 and CDR2 (germline): ENHRY, SYGVKD. The CDR3 sequence is CATGSREGLEQFF. CDR3 coding DNA: TGTGCCACCGGCTCGCGGGAGGGCCTCGAGCAGTTCTTC.

The rearrangement joins TRBV2 to TRBJ2-5; 16 positions match TRBD2. V was clipped by 10 bases and J by 4 bases; unmatched bases: 6. The CDR3 contains 15 residues. The germline CDR1 and CDR2 sequences are SNHLY and FYNNEI. The CDR3 DNA follows: TGTGCCACCGGGACTAGCGGGAGGGCCGGAGAGACCCAGTACTTC. Encoded protein: CATGTSGRAGETQYF.

The CDR3 bases are TGTGCCAGCAGACTCCGCGGGTTGCAAAGCTCCTACGAGCAGTACTTC. It translates to CASRLRGLQSSYEQYF. The rearrangement uses TRBV28 and TRBJ2-7; TRBD2 might be the D (5 bases). Germline V gene sequence: CDR1 MDHEN, CDR2 SYDVKM. The V and J ends lost 6 bases and 0 bases respectively, with 18 bases between them. This CDR3 spans 16 amino acids.

This sequence joins TRBV4-2 and TRBJ2-7, with TRBD1 identical over 10 bases. Trimming at V came to 0 bases and at J to 4 bases, leaving 9 bases not matched to a gene. The CDR3 covers 17 residues. Looked up from germline, CDR1 is LGHNA and CDR2 is YNFKEQ. The chain's CDR3 is CASSQDGGQGVFYEQYF. The CDR3 DNA sequence: TGTGCCAGCAGCCAAGACGGAGGACAGGGGGTTTTTTACGAGCAGTACTTC.

This rearrangement joins TRBV7-9 to TRBJ2-1; 12 bases align to TRBD2. The J segment lost 4 bases and the V segment lost 8 bases, leaving 3 bases of the junction unmatched. There are 14 residues in the CDR3. CDR1 and CDR2 from the germline V gene are SEHNR and FQNEAQ (reference sequence). CDR3 nucleotides: TGTGCCAGCCGGACTAGCGGGATTTACAATGAGCAGTTCTTC. The encoded protein is CASRTSGIYNEQFF.

The chain recombines TRBV19 with TRBJ1-2, with 9 bases identical to TRBD1. The CDR3 is 15 residues long. Germline-derived CDR1 and CDR2 are LNHDA and SQIVND (reference sequence). Germline trimming cut 10 bases from V and 5 bases from J; bases unmatched to any gene: 14. Here the CDR3 DNA reads TGTGCCAACCCCCGGGACAGGGTCCCCTGGTATGGCTACACCTTC. It is translated as CANPRDRVPWYGYTF. Using reference TRBV19 and TRBJ1-2 for the parts outside the CDR3, the full variable domain is DGGITQSPKYLFRKEGQNVTLSCEQNLNHDAMYWYRQDPGQGLRLIYYSQIVNDFQKGDIAEGYSVSREKKESFPLTVTSAQKNPTAFYLCANPRDRVPWYGYTFGSGTRLTVV.

Details on this clone: The sample holds other DNA sequences that translate to the same CDR3. The chain employs TRBV5-1 and TRBJ2-5, with D hard to call. Germline assignment: CDR1 SGHRS and CDR2 YFSETQ. Trimming pared 0 bases from V and 5 bases from J, leaving 8 bases between. The CDR3 contains 13 residues. CDR3 loop: CASSLGGEETQYF. The CDR3 bases are TGCGCCAGCAGCTTGGGTGGTGAGGAGACCCAGTACTTC.

This clone was seen a handful of times. The rearrangement joins TRBV9 to TRBJ2-2; D remains unclear. Trimming took 0 bases from V and 0 from J, leaving 9 bases between them. Germline V gene sequence: CDR1 SGDLS, CDR2 YYNGEE. The CDR3 has 16 amino acids. CDR3 in DNA: TGTGCCAGCAGCGTAGGGGCGCCGGCGAACACCGGGGAGCTGTTTTTT. This translates into CASSVGAPANTGELFF.

The rearrangement links TRBV2 to TRBJ1-2; D may be TRBD1 (5 bases). V lost 8 bases and J lost 7, with 14 bases in between. Germline assignment: CDR1 SNHLY and CDR2 FYNNEI. There are 12 residues in the CDR3. CDR3 sequence: CASGQGGFGYTF. The DNA for the CDR3 is TGTGCCAGCGGGCAGGGTGGTTTTGGCTACACCTTC.

The rearrangement links TRBV9 to TRBJ2-3, with a tentative D call TRBD1 (5 bases). The length of the CDR3 is 14 residues. V lost 0 bases, J lost 6 bases, and 11 bases lay in between. Per germline, CDR1 SGDLS and CDR2 YYNGEE. CDR3 nucleotides: TGTGCCAGCAGCGTAGCCCTCAGGGCGGATACGCAGTATTTT. Residues: CASSVALRADTQYF.

This chain links TRBV7-9 with TRBJ2-3, with 11 nucleotides matching TRBD2. CDR3 length: 15 residues. CDR1 and CDR2 from the germline V gene are SEHNR and FQNEAQ (reference sequence). The ends lost 1 base at V and 6 bases at J; junction bases unmatched: 3. The CDR3: CASSLVTSGSDTQYF. The CDR3 DNA sequence: TGTGCCAGCAGCTTAGTTACTAGCGGGAGTGATACGCAGTATTTT.

This clone turned up a few times. The chain has TRBV4-1 and TRBJ2-7; 7 nucleotides match TRBD1. This CDR3 is 17 amino acids long. Trimming took 3 bases from V and 0 from J; bases not matched to a gene: 11. Germline V lookup: CDR1 MGHRA, CDR2 YSYEKL. The CDR3 loop reads CASSQAEWTGSSYEQYF. The CDR3 nucleotides are TGCGCCAGCAGCCAGGCCGAATGGACAGGAAGCTCCTACGAGCAGTACTTC.

The chain couples TRBV2 to TRBJ1-5; 7 bases line up with TRBD1. This CDR3 has 15 amino acids. Germline V gene data show CDR1 as SNHLY and CDR2 as FYNNEI. V was pared by 5 bases and J by 4 bases, with 8 bases of the junction left unmatched. CDR3: CASSRTGTENQPQHF. In nucleotides, the CDR3 is TGTGCCAGCAGTCGCACCGGGACAGAGAATCAGCCCCAGCATTTT.

This chain uses TRBV9 with TRBJ2-7, with D maybe TRBD1 (6 bases). Germline V gives CDR1 SGDLS, CDR2 YYNGEE. V was trimmed by 0 bases and J by 6 bases, leaving 16 bases between them. The CDR3 extends over 15 amino acids. The CDR3 DNA reads TGTGCCAGCAGCGTAGTCCGGAACAGGGATGGCGAGCAGTACTTC. It specifies CASSVVRNRDGEQYF.

This clone has only a few counts. V gene TRBV9 combines with J gene TRBJ2-5; 13 bases line up with TRBD2. The CDR3 loop spans 16 amino acids. Germline V gene sequence: CDR1 SGDLS, CDR2 YYNGEE. Trimming cost V 4 bases and J 5 bases; bases outside gene matches: 8. CDR3 residues: CASSQTSGRAWETQYF. The CDR3 DNA reads as TGTGCCAGCAGCCAAACTAGCGGGAGGGCCTGGGAGACCCAGTACTTC.